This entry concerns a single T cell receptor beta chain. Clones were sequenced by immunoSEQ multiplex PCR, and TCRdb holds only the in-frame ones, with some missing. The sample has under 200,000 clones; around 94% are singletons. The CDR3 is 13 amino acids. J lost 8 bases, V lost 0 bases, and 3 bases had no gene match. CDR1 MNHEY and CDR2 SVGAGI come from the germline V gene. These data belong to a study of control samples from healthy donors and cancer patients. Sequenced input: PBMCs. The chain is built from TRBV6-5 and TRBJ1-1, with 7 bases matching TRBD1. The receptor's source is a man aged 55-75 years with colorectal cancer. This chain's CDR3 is CASSYSWDREAFF. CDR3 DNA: TGTGCCAGCAGTTACTCCTGGGACAGAGAAGCTTTCTTT.